Following are 14 T cell receptor beta chains from one sample sequenced in a study of T cell clones after liver transplantation. Assay used: immunoSEQ multiplex PCR; TCRdb lists only in-frame clones, some missing. Of 20,000 to 25,000 clones listed, about four fifths are singletons. The sample consisted of CD8+ T cells from blood, taken approximately 52 months after liver transplant. The source of these receptors is a human patient who received a liver transplant. Some of the T cells may derive from the graft donor.

The J gene is TRBJ2-2, the V gene TRBV4-2; D not resolved. This CDR3 contains 13 residues. The V end was cut by 3 bases, the J end by 0 bases, with 2 bases between. CDR1 LGHNA and CDR2 YNFKEQ come from the germline V gene. The CDR3, as DNA: TGTGCCAGCAGCCACACGAACACCGGGGAGCTGTTTTTT. Amino acids: CASSHTNTGELFF.

The chain combines TRBV4-1 with TRBJ2-7; TRBD1 matches 12 bases. The CDR3 extends over 15 amino acids. Germline CDR1 reads MGHRA; CDR2 reads YSYEKL. Trimming cost V 0 bases and J 7 bases; bases outside gene matches: 4. The CDR3 loop is CASSQEGQGAWEQYF. In DNA form, the CDR3 reads TGCGCCAGCAGCCAAGAGGGACAGGGGGCGTGGGAGCAGTACTTC.

This chain links TRBV5-6 with TRBJ2-7; possibly TRBD2 for D (5 bases). Trimming cost V 2 bases and J 6 bases, with 9 bases left between them. The CDR3 is made up of 12 amino acids. The germline CDR1 and CDR2 sequences are SGHDT and YYEEEE. The CDR3 sequence: CASSFRGGEQYF. In DNA form, the CDR3 reads TGTGCCAGCAGCTTCCGGGGTGGCGAGCAGTACTTC.

The chain combines TRBV9 with TRBJ1-1; 9 nucleotides line up with TRBD1. CDR3 length: 16 amino acids. V was pared by 3 bases and J by 3 bases, with 9 bases of the junction left unmatched. In germline, CDR1 is SGDLS, CDR2 YYNGEE. CDR3 coding DNA: TGTGCCAGCAGCGCCACAGGGGGCCCAATAGACACTGAAGCTTTCTTT. This codes for CASSATGGPIDTEAFF.

The chain links TRBV4-2 to TRBJ1-1; maybe TRBD1 (5 bases). Per germline, CDR1 LGHNA and CDR2 YNFKEQ. V was trimmed by 2 bases and J by 1 base, leaving 11 bases between them. CDR3 length: 15 amino acids. CDR3 region: CASSQSVGTNTEAFF. In DNA form, the CDR3 reads TGTGCCAGCAGCCAATCCGTTGGGACGAACACTGAAGCTTTCTTT.

The chain uses TRBV10-3 and TRBJ1-1; possibly TRBD1 for D (5 bases). V lost 2 bases and J lost 2, with 15 bases in between. The CDR3 has 16 amino acids. In germline, CDR1 is ENHRY, CDR2 SYGVKD. The DNA for the CDR3 is TGTGCCATCAGTGAGCACCGCCGGGACGTCAACACTGAAGCTTTCTTT. This translates into CAISEHRRDVNTEAFF.

This sequence joins TRBV7-9 and TRBJ2-1, with D uncertain. The ends were cut back, 6 bases at V and 5 bases at J, with 11 bases in the middle. Per germline, CDR1 SEHNR and CDR2 FQNEAQ (reference sequence). This CDR3 spans 13 amino acids. The CDR3 nucleotides read TGTGCCAGCAGTTTTTCTATAAACAATGAGCAGTTCTTC. Protein sequence: CASSFSINNEQFF.

The chain couples TRBV19 to TRBJ1-2; 8 nucleotides align to TRBD1. Per the germline V gene, CDR1 is LNHDA and CDR2 is SQIVND (reference sequence). The V segment lost 5 bases and the J segment 4 bases; nucleotides outside the gene matches: 15. There are 17 residues in the CDR3. The CDR3: CASSQQGANRKTYGYTF. For the CDR3, the DNA is TGTGCCAGTAGTCAGCAGGGGGCAAATCGAAAGACCTATGGCTACACCTTC.

V gene TRBV6-1 combines with J gene TRBJ1-1, with D unclear. The CDR3 covers 15 residues. Germline V lookup: CDR1 MNHNS, CDR2 SASEGT. Trimming took 1 base from V and 0 from J, leaving 9 bases between them. The CDR3 sequence: CASSEERRMNTEAFF. The CDR3 bases are TGTGCCAGCAGTGAAGAAAGACGGATGAACACTGAAGCTTTCTTT.

The rearrangement uses TRBV4-2 and TRBJ2-7; D uncertain. CDR3 length: 13 amino acids. V shed 3 bases and J shed 2 bases, with 8 bases lying between them. Germline-derived CDR1 and CDR2 are LGHNA and YNFKEQ. The CDR3 region has the DNA TGTGCCAGCAGCCACGGGCCAGCCTACGAGCAGTACTTC. Translating gives CASSHGPAYEQYF.

The chain combines TRBV19 with TRBJ1-1; D perhaps matches TRBD1 (5 bases). Germline V gene data show CDR1 as LNHDA and CDR2 as SQIVND (reference sequence). V lost 1 base and J 5 bases, leaving 8 bases between the germline ends. The CDR3 extends over 13 amino acids. CDR3 sequence: CASSIVEGTEAFF. The CDR3 DNA is TGTGCCAGTAGTATAGTCGAGGGGACTGAAGCTTTCTTT.

The chain couples TRBV4-1 to TRBJ2-7; D call uncertain. This CDR3 contains 14 residues. Trimming shortened V by 1 base and J by 1 base, and 8 bases separated the two germline ends. Germline loops: CDR1 MGHRA, CDR2 YSYEKL. DNA of the CDR3: TGCGCCAGCAGCCAAGTCAGCGTGTCCTACGAGCAGTACTTC. The encoded protein is CASSQVSVSYEQYF.

This chain uses TRBV6-5 with TRBJ1-2; weak D call: TRBD1 (5 bases). Trimming stripped 0 bases from V and 1 base from J, with 12 bases between. Germline CDR1 and CDR2: MNHEY and SVGAGI. The length of the CDR3 is 16 residues. In DNA form, the CDR3 reads TGTGCCAGCAGTTACTCTCGGCAGGGAGGTAACTATGGCTACACCTTC. Amino acids: CASSYSRQGGNYGYTF.

The chain carries TRBV29-1 and TRBJ1-2, with no clear D. CDR3 size: 13 residues. V dropped 1 base and J dropped 3 bases, with 9 bases sitting between them. CDR1 is SQVTM, CDR2 ANQGSEA, per germline. CDR3 amino acids: CSVEASADYGYTF. The CDR3 DNA reads as TGCAGCGTTGAAGCGAGTGCAGACTATGGCTACACCTTC.